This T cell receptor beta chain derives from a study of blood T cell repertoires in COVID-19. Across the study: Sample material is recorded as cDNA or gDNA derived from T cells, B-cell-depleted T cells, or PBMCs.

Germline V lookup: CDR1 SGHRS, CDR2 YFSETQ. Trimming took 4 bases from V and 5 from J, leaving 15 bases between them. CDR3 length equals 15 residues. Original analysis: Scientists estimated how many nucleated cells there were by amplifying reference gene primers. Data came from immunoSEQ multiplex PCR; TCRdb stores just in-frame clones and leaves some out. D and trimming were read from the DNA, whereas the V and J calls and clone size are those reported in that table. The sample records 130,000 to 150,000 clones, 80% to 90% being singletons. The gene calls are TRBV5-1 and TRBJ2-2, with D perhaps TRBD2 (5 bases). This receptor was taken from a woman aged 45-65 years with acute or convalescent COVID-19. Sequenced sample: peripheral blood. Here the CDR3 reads CASSPTGLPTGELFF. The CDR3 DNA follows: TGCGCCAGCAGCCCTACTGGACTCCCTACCGGGGAGCTGTTTTTT.